The next 4 T cell receptor beta chains were all read from a single sample in a study of shared clonotypes between healthy human individuals. The assay was immunoSEQ multiplex PCR, and TCRdb's table has in-frame clones only and misses some. The sample lists about 660,000 clones; under 80% were seen once. The source material was memory CD4+ T cells sorted from blood. Subset: CD45RA-negative fraction. These receptors were obtained from a woman in her thirties in good health.

The chain recombines TRBV7-6 with TRBJ1-5, with D unresolved. CDR1 is SGHVS and CDR2 is FNYEAQ in the germline V gene. This CDR3 is built from 14 residues. The ends were cut back, 2 bases at V and 7 bases at J, with 12 bases in the middle. For the CDR3, the DNA is TGTGCCAGCAGCTTATCCCTAAATGGGCAGCCCCAGCATTTT. It translates to CASSLSLNGQPQHF.

The rearrangement uses TRBV14 and TRBJ2-3; 9 bases line up with TRBD2. The CDR3 runs 15 residues. The junction had 4 bases not matched to a gene; V was cut back by 4 bases and J by 2 bases. Germline CDR1 and CDR2: SGHDN and FVKESK. CDR3 loop: CASSRLAANTDTQYF. CDR3 DNA: TGTGCCAGCAGCCGACTAGCGGCTAACACAGATACGCAGTATTTT.

This clone was seen only once. The chain combines TRBV2 with TRBJ2-3; D is unresolved. The CDR3 runs to 12 residues. Between the trimmed V and J ends, which lost 7 bases and 0 bases, there was a span of 5 bases. Germline V gives CDR1 SNHLY, CDR2 FYNNEI. In DNA, the CDR3 is TGTGCCAGCACACTGAGCACAGATACGCAGTATTTT. Translated, it gives CASTLSTDTQYF.

The chain joins TRBV7-9 to TRBJ2-7; D remains ambiguous. V was trimmed by 5 bases and J by 5 bases, leaving 10 bases between them. The germline CDR1 and CDR2 sequences are SEHNR and FQNEAQ (reference sequence). This CDR3 contains 12 residues. The CDR3 DNA is TGTGCCAGCAGCCCCATTCACCACGAGCAGTACTTC. Translating gives CASSPIHHEQYF.